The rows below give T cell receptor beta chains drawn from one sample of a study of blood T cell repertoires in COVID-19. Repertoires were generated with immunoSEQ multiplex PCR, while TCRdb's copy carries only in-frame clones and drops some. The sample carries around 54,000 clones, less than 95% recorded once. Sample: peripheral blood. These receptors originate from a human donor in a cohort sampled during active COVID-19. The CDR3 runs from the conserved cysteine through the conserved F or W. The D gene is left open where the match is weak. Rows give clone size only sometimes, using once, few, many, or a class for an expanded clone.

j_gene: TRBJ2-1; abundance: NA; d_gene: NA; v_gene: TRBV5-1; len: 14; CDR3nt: TGCGCCAGCAGCTTGGCCCCAGGACTCAATGAGCAGTTCTTC; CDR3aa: CASSLAPGLNEQFF
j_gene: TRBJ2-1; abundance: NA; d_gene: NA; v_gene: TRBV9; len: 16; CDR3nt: TGTGCCAGCAGCGTAGTGAGCGGGCACACCCCCCATGAGCAGTTCTTC; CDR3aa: CASSVVSGHTPHEQFF
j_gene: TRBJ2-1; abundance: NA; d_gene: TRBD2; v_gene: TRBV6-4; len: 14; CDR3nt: TGTGAGTACTCTAGCGGGAGGGCCGGTGATGAGCAGTTCTTC; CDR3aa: CEYSSGRAGDEQFF
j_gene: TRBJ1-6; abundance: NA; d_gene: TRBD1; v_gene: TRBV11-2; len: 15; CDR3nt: TGTGCCAGCAGCTTAGAGGGACAGGTAGTAAGCACCCTCCACTTT; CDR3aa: CASSLEGQVVSTLHF
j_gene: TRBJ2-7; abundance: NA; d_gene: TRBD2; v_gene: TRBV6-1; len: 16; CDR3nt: TGTGCCAGCAGTGAAGCGTTGCTAGCGGGTAATTACGAGCAGTACTTC; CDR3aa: CASSEALLAGNYEQYF
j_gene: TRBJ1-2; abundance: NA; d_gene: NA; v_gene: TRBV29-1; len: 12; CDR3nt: TGCAGCGCCTACAGGGAAGAGGGTGGCTACACCTTC; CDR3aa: CSAYREEGGYTF
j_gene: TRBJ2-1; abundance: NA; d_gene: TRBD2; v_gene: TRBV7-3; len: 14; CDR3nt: TGTGCCAGCAGTTCTGTCGGGGGGTACAATGAGCAGTTCTTC; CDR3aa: CASSSVGGYNEQFF
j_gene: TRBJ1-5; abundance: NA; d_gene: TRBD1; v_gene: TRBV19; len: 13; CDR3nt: TGTGCCAGCAAGACAGGGGGCTCTCAGCCCCAGCATTTT; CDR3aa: CASKTGGSQPQHF
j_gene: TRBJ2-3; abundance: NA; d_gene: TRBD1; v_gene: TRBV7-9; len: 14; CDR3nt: TGTGCCAGCAGCCGGGACAGGGCCACAGATACGCAGTATTTT; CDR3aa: CASSRDRATDTQYF
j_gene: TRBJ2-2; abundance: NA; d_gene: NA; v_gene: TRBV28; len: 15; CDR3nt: TGTGCCAGCAGTTCTCACCTAGGGGGCACCGGGGAGCTGTTTTTT; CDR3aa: CASSSHLGGTGELFF
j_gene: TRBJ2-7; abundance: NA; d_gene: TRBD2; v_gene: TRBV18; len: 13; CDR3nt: TGTGCCAGCCGAGGCGGGGGGCCCTACGAGCAGTACTTC; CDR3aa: CASRGGGPYEQYF
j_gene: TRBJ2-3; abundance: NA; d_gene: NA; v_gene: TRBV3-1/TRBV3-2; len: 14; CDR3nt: TGTGCCAGCAGCCAAGGACTAATCACAGATACGCAGTATTTT; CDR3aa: CASSQGLITDTQYF
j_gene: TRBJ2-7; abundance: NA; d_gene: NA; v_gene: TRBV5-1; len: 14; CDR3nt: TGCGCCAGCAGCTTTGAGGGAAATTCATACGAGCAGTACTTC; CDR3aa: CASSFEGNSYEQYF
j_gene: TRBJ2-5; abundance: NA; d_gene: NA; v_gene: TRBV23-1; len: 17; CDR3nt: TGCGCCAGCAGTCAATCCGGGGGAAACGAATCCCAAGAGACCCAGTACTTC; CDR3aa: CASSQSGGNESQETQYF
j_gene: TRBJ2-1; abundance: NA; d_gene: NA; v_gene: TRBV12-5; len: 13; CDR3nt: TGTGCTAGTGGCAAGGGGTCCTACAATGAGCAGTTCTTC; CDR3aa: CASGKGSYNEQFF
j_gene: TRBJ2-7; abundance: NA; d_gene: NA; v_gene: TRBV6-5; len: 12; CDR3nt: TGTGCCAGCAGTTCGGGGGCCTACGAGCAGTACTTC; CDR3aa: CASSSGAYEQYF
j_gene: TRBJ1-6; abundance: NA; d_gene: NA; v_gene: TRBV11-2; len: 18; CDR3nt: TGTGCCAGCAGCACACACACGGGGACTCCAGAAAAGAATTCACCCCTCCACTTT; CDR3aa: CASSTHTGTPEKNSPLHF
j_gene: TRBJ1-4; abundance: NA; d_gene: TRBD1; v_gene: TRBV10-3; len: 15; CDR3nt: TGTGCCATCAGTGGGACAGGGAGGTTGGGTGAAAAACTGTTTTTT; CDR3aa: CAISGTGRLGEKLFF
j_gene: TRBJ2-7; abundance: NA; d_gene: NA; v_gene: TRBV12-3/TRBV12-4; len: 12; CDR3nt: TGTGCCAGCAATAGGGGTGGCTACGAGCAGTACTTC; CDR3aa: CASNRGGYEQYF
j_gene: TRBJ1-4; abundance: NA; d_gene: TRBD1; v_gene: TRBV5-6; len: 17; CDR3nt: TGTGCCAGCAGCCCATCCCGCTCGGGACAGGGGACTGAAAAACTGTTTTTT; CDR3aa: CASSPSRSGQGTEKLFF
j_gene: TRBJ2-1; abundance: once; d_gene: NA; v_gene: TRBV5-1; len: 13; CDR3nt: TGCGCCAGCAGCTTGTCCCGCGACAATGAGCAGTTCTTC; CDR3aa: CASSLSRDNEQFF
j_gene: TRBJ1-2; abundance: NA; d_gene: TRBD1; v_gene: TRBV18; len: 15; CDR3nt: TGTGCCAGCTCACCTTCGGGACAGGGGGACTATGGCTACACCTTC; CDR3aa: CASSPSGQGDYGYTF
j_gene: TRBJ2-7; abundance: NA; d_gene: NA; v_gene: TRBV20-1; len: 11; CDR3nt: TGCAGTGCTAATCTTATAGCCGAGCAGTACTTC; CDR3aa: CSANLIAEQYF
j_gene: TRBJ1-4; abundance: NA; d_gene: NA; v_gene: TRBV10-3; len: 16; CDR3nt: TGTGCCATCAGTGAAGGGAGGGGGACAACTAATGAAAAACTGTTTTTT; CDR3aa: CAISEGRGTTNEKLFF
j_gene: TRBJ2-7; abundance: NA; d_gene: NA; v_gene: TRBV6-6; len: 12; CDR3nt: TGTGCCAGCAGTTTCCGTCCCCACGAGCAGTACTTC; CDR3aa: CASSFRPHEQYF